The next 23 T cell receptor beta chains were all read from a single sample in a study of blood T cells in healthy people across ages. For the second PCR, which ran for 7 to 11 cycles, a sample-barcoded 5' primer and a J-beta primer mix were used. TCRdb recomputed calls from the 5' RACE reads with MiXCR, one row per CDR3 protein. The sample shows 600,000 to 1,000,000 distinct CDR3 sequences, around 25% of them seen only once. The same sample was also used in a study of T cells of mothers and their children.

Sequenced: blood. The receptor set was obtained from a boy between 10 and 17 years old in good health.

The rearrangement joins TRBV6-2 or TRBV6-3 to TRBJ2-7; D remains unclear. The CDR3 is 18 residues long. Germline V lookup: CDR1 MNHEY, CDR2 SVGEGT. V lost 4 bases, J lost 3 bases, and 25 bases lay in between. The CDR3 reads CASSSFGRQRTTNYEQYF. The CDR3 DNA reads as TGTGCCAGCAGTTCTTTCGGTAGGCAGAGGACCACCAACTACGAGCAGTACTTC.

This clonotype was seen more than once but under ten times. At one end, the junction sequence differs from germline, possibly due to a read error. The gene calls are TRBV7-9 and TRBJ1-4, with D maybe TRBD1 (5 bases). The CDR3 runs to 14 residues. CDR1 and CDR2 (germline): SEHNR, FQNEAQ (reference sequence). DNA of the CDR3: TGTGCCAGCAGCGGTCGAGACAGCTATGAAAGACTGTTTTTT. Amino acids: CASSGRDSYERLFF.

The chain employs TRBV4-1 and TRBJ1-1; D possibly corresponds to TRBD1 (6 bases). Trimming took off 5 bases at V and 10 bases at J, with 23 bases between the two ends. From germline, CDR1 is MGHRA and CDR2 YSYEKL. The CDR3 sequence is 15 residues long. CDR3 nucleotide sequence: TGCGCCAGCAGCTCCCCGGTCGGGGACACCTGTCTAGCTTTCTTT. Translation gives CASSSPVGDTCLAFF.

This clonotype came up a few times. The J gene is TRBJ1-1, the V gene TRBV6-5; TRBD1 aligns across 10 bases. Germline trimming cut 4 bases from V and 2 bases from J; bases unmatched to any gene: 7. Germline lookup yields CDR1 MNHEY and CDR2 SVGAGI. The CDR3 has 16 residues. The CDR3 is CASSSPDRGDNTEAFF. The CDR3 DNA reads TGTGCCAGCAGTTCCCCGGACAGGGGGGATAACACTGAAGCTTTCTTT.

The V gene is TRBV7-8, the J gene TRBJ2-5; D unresolved. Germline lookup yields CDR1 SGHVS and CDR2 FQNEAQ. V dropped 5 bases and J dropped 4 bases, with 11 bases sitting between them. The length of the CDR3 is 13 residues. CDR3 residues: CASSPKVRETQYF. CDR3 coding DNA: TGTGCCAGCAGCCCTAAGGTCCGAGAGACCCAGTACTTC.

V usage is TRBV11-1 and J usage is TRBJ2-7, with 8 bases that match TRBD1. Germline lookup yields CDR1 SGHAT and CDR2 FQDESV (reference sequence). CDR3 length: 15 residues. Losses at the gene ends were 3 bases for V and 5 bases for J; bases not matched to a gene: 9. CDR3 DNA: TGTGCCAGCAGCTTGCCGACAGGGGACCTCAACGAGCAGTACTTC. Protein: CASSLPTGDLNEQYF.

The rearrangement joins TRBV20-1 to TRBJ2-5, with TRBD2 matching over 9 bases. Germline CDR1 DFQATT, CDR2 SNEGSKA (reference sequence). V shed 0 bases and J 4 bases; nucleotides not matched to a gene: 15. The CDR3 covers 18 residues. The CDR3 loop reads CSARDSNAGGPVGETQYF. The CDR3 DNA reads as TGCAGTGCTAGAGATTCAAACGCGGGGGGGCCTGTCGGAGAGACCCAGTACTTC.

V is TRBV27 and J is TRBJ2-5; D is perhaps TRBD2 (7 bases). Trimming took off 7 bases at V and 3 bases at J, with 12 bases between the two ends. The CDR3 has 13 amino acids. Germline V gene data show CDR1 as MNHEY and CDR2 as SMNVEV (reference sequence). CDR3 nucleotide sequence: TGTGCCAGCATGGGGGGGCGCGAAGAGACCCAGTACTTC. It encodes CASMGGREETQYF.

This clonotype was seen a handful of times. The chain has TRBV7-3 and TRBJ2-1, with TRBD2 matching 12 bases. CDR1 is SGHTA, CDR2 FQGTGA, per germline. J was trimmed by 4 bases and V by 5 bases; bases with no gene match: 3. The CDR3 covers 15 residues. The CDR3 loop reads CASSRLAGVYNEQFF. CDR3 in DNA: TGTGCCAGCAGCCGACTAGCGGGGGTATACAATGAGCAGTTCTTC.

This clonotype has only a few counts. This chain connects TRBV7-9 to TRBJ1-2, with D unresolved. The CDR3 contains 13 residues. The V gene lost 6 bases and the J gene lost 0 bases, with 8 bases spanning the gap. From germline, CDR1 is SEHNR and CDR2 FQNEAQ (reference sequence). CDR3 protein: CASSSGTNYGYTF. The CDR3 nucleotides are TGTGCCAGCAGTTCCGGGACTAACTATGGCTACACCTTC.

This clonotype was seen more than once but under ten times. The genes are TRBV28 and TRBJ2-2; TRBD1 agrees at 8 bases. The V segment lost 5 bases and the J segment 5 bases; nucleotides outside the gene matches: 10. This CDR3 comprises 16 residues. The germline gives CDR1 MDHEN, CDR2 SYDVKM. CDR3 nucleotide sequence: TGTGCCAGCAGTCCCTCCGGGACAGGTCCGACCGGGGAGCTGTTTTTT. Translating gives CASSPSGTGPTGELFF.

This clonotype was counted only a few times. The chain links TRBV28 to TRBJ2-5; 8 bases map to TRBD1. The J call may not be correct, given that the DNA end is closer to TRBJ2-7. Germline V CDR1 and CDR2: MDHEN, SYDVKM. The CDR3 sequence is 15 residues long. Here the CDR3 reads CASSWARDRSYEQYF. The CDR3 nucleotides read TGTGCCAGCAGTTGGGCACGGGACAGGTCCTACGAGCAGTACTTC.

V is TRBV29-1 and J is TRBJ2-3; unclear D gene. V lost 4 bases to trimming and J lost 2 bases, with 13 bases between them. The CDR3 contains 14 residues. The germline CDR1 and CDR2 sequences are SQVTM and ANQGSEA. The DNA of the CDR3 is TGCAGCGTTGCGTTGCGGTTAGACACAGATACGCAGTATTTT. Translation: CSVALRLDTDTQYF.

This clonotype has a handful of counts. The J gene is TRBJ2-7, the V gene TRBV7-2, with 7 bases fitting TRBD1. V dropped 7 bases and J dropped 3; count of bases not matched to a gene: 3. Germline CDR1 reads SGHTA; CDR2 reads FQGNSA. The CDR3 is 12 amino acids. The CDR3 nucleotides are TGTGCCAGCACACGACAGGGCTACGAGCAGTACTTC. Translation: CASTRQGYEQYF.

Only a few counts were recorded for this clonotype. The rearrangement joins TRBV11-1 to TRBJ2-6; tentatively, D is TRBD1 (5 bases). The V end was cut by 2 bases, the J end by 0 bases, with 11 bases between. This CDR3 region has 17 residues. Per the germline V gene, CDR1 is SGHAT and CDR2 is FQDESV (reference sequence). CDR3 protein: CASSLTSGHSGANVLTF. CDR3 in DNA: TGTGCCAGCAGCTTAACGTCAGGGCACTCTGGGGCCAACGTCCTGACTTTC.

This clonotype was picked up a small number of times. The chain recombines TRBV28 with TRBJ2-5; D is possibly TRBD2 (5 bases). Germline assignment: CDR1 MDHEN and CDR2 SYDVKM. The germline V and J ends were trimmed by 11 bases and 1 base, with 14 bases remaining between them. This CDR3 contains 13 residues. CDR3 residues: CAEADRTQETQYF. Here the CDR3 DNA reads TGTGCCGAAGCGGACCGGACCCAAGAGACCCAGTACTTC.

This clonotype was detected once. The V and J genes are TRBV7-2 and TRBJ2-4; TRBD1 matches 7 bases. V gave up 6 bases and J gave up 1 base; unmatched junction bases: 6. Germline V gene lookup returns CDR1 SGHTA and CDR2 FQGNSA. CDR3 length: 15 amino acids. CDR3 in amino acids: CASSRQGTAKNIQYF. The DNA of the CDR3 is TGTGCCAGCAGTAGACAGGGAACGGCCAAAAACATTCAGTACTTC.

The chain couples TRBV20-1 to TRBJ2-3, with D perhaps assigned TRBD1 or TRBD2 (5 bases each). In germline, CDR1 is DFQATT, CDR2 SNEGSKA (reference sequence). With 3 bases removed from V and 2 bases from J, the gap between germline ends came to 12 bases. CDR3 size: 14 residues. For the CDR3, the DNA is TGCAGTGCTAGTTGGGGGAGTGCCACAGATACGCAGTATTTT. This encodes CSASWGSATDTQYF.

This clonotype turned up a few times. V is TRBV12-3 or TRBV12-4 and J is TRBJ2-7, with 9 bases fitting TRBD1. The CDR3 has 15 residues. V lost 5 bases and J lost 6; bases outside the gene matches: 11. CDR3 residues: CASSPRQGVSSEQYF. CDR3 sequence (DNA): TGTGCCAGCAGTCCTCGACAGGGGGTTTCTTCCGAGCAGTACTTC.

V is TRBV5-1 and J is TRBJ1-1, with D perhaps matching TRBD1 (6 bases). Germline V CDR1 and CDR2: SGHRS, YFSETQ. CDR3 size: 15 residues. The V end lost 2 bases, the J end lost 4 bases, and 15 bases lay between the germline ends. The CDR3 sequence: CASSFHPGEGTEAFF. The CDR3, as DNA: TGCGCCAGCAGCTTCCATCCAGGGGAGGGCACTGAAGCTTTCTTT.

The chain couples TRBV7-9 to TRBJ1-1; possibly TRBD1 for D (5 bases). Between the trimmed V and J ends, which lost 1 base and 6 bases, there was a span of 15 bases. Germline CDR1 and CDR2: SEHNR and FQNEAQ (reference sequence). The CDR3 is 15 residues long. Here the CDR3 DNA reads TGTGCCAGCAGCTTAGGGTGGGGGGGAGACGCTGAAGCTTTCTTT. The encoded protein is CASSLGWGGDAEAFF.

This clonotype was observed a handful of times. In DNA, the CDR3 is TGTGCCAGCAGCTTAGGGACGGGACAGGGGGCCACAGATACGCAGTATTTT. It encodes CASSLGTGQGATDTQYF. The rearrangement joins TRBV7-2 to TRBJ2-3; TRBD1 matches at 12 bases. The germline gives CDR1 SGHTA, CDR2 FQGNSA. Trimming removed 1 base from V and 2 bases from J; junction bases left unmatched: 4. The CDR3 spans 17 residues.

On this clonotype itself: A read error may be the cause here, since a much bigger clone is one base away. In this CDR3 the conserved last residue, phenylalanine or tryptophan, is missing, so a read error is likely. J is TRBJ2-3 and V is TRBV5-1, with a possible D match to TRBD1 (6 bases). The CDR3 is 14 residues long. The germline V gene encodes CDR1 SGHRS and CDR2 YFSETQ. V gave up 0 bases and J gave up 2 bases, with 7 bases separating them. For the CDR3, the DNA is TGCGCCAGCAGCTTGGGACAGGCCACAGATACGCAGTATCTT. This codes for CASSLGQATDTQYL.